This T cell receptor beta chain was obtained from a study of blood T cell repertoires in COVID-19. As for the study in general: Spain, Italy and the United States supplied samples that represented acute and convalescent COVID-19.

Looked up from germline, CDR1 is LNHDA and CDR2 is SQIVND (reference sequence). The CDR3 is made up of 16 amino acids. V was trimmed by 6 bases and J by 0 bases, leaving 15 bases between them. Original methodology: Cell counts per sample came from amplifying reference gene primers. Here immunoSEQ multiplex PCR was the method, and the copy in TCRdb shows in-frame clones only, minus some. V and J calls and clone size are given by that table; D and trimming were obtained from the DNA. Here the sample spans about 55,000 clones, 70% to 75% being singletons. This receptor was obtained from a woman aged 70-85 years with acute or convalescent COVID-19. The rearrangement uses TRBV19 and TRBJ1-3; a possible D gene is TRBD1 (6 bases). The sample consisted of peripheral blood. CDR3 residues: CASRKQGLSSGNTIYF. CDR3 nucleotide sequence: TGTGCCAGTAGGAAACAGGGATTAAGCTCTGGAAACACCATATATTTT.